The 16 T cell receptor beta chains reported below all come from one sample, sequenced in a study of response to subunit inactivated influenza vaccine. TCRdb reanalysed the RT-PCR reads using MiXCR and keeps one entry per CDR3 protein. The sample carries about 170,000 distinct CDR3 sequences, approximately 12% recorded once. This sample also appeared in a second study, on T cells expressing NK-cell markers. In that study: The authors generated TCR beta cDNA through 5'RACE template switching with UMIs.

This specimen was CD8+ T cells sorted from PBMCs, taken 11 to 12 days after vaccination. These receptors all stem from a man in his forties or fifties who received an inactivated influenza vaccine.

This rearrangement joins TRBV7-9 to TRBJ2-1; 8 bases agree with TRBD2. The CDR3 loop spans 16 amino acids. The germline CDR1 and CDR2 sequences are SEHNR and FQNEAQ (reference sequence). V shed 3 bases, J shed 6 bases, and the junction held 10 bases outside the gene matches. The CDR3 loop is CASSLILVGLVNEQFF. Written as DNA, the CDR3 is TGTGCCAGCAGCTTGATCCTAGTGGGACTAGTCAATGAGCAGTTCTTC.

This clonotype was detected once. The V call is TRBV7-8, the J call TRBJ2-7; D call uncertain. The CDR3 contains 14 residues. Trimming pared 4 bases from V and 2 bases from J, leaving 12 bases between. CDR1 SGHVS and CDR2 FQNEAQ come from the germline V gene. CDR3 protein: CASSSIGPAYEQYF. For the CDR3, the DNA is TGTGCCAGCAGCTCCATCGGACCGGCCTACGAGCAGTACTTC.

The rearrangement links TRBV7-9 to TRBJ2-2; 8 nucleotides align to TRBD1. This CDR3 region has 16 residues. The germline gives CDR1 SEHNR, CDR2 FQNEAQ (reference sequence). V lost 6 bases and J lost 7; bases outside the gene matches: 13. CDR3 protein: CASSNPGQGAVGELFF. CDR3 sequence (DNA): TGTGCCAGCAGTAACCCAGGCCAGGGGGCAGTCGGGGAGCTGTTTTTT.

The chain uses TRBV29-1 and TRBJ1-2, with 8 bases identical to TRBD1. Trimming removed 5 bases from V and 14 bases from J; junction bases left unmatched: 10. There are 11 residues in the CDR3. CDR1 SQVTM and CDR2 ANQGSEA come from the germline V gene. As DNA, the CDR3 is TGCAGCGTTCCGGGACAGGTGGCTTGGACCTTC. It translates to CSVPGQVAWTF. Combining the CDR3 with reference TRBV29-1 and TRBJ1-2 gives the whole variable domain SAVISQKPSRDICQRGTSLTIQCQVDSQVTMMFWYRQQPGQSLTLIATANQGSEATYESGFVIDKFPISRPNLTFSTLTVSNMSPEDSSIYLCSVPGQVAWTFGSGTRLTVV.

This clonotype was counted many times. The chain combines TRBV29-1 with TRBJ2-2; D is perhaps TRBD1 (5 bases). The CDR3 has 13 residues. Germline V lookup: CDR1 SQVTM, CDR2 ANQGSEA. Trimming took off 5 bases at V and 6 bases at J, with 13 bases between the two ends. The CDR3 coding sequence is TGCAGCGTTCTGCCAGGGAAGGCCGGGGAGCTGTTTTTT. This translates into CSVLPGKAGELFF.

This clonotype was observed a handful of times. The chain is built from TRBV12-3 or TRBV12-4 and TRBJ2-1; D gene uncertain. V dropped 1 base and J dropped 6 bases, with 7 bases sitting between them. The CDR3 contains 13 residues. As DNA, the CDR3 is TGTGCCAGCAGTTTAGGAATTATCAATGAGCAGTTCTTC. It codes for CASSLGIINEQFF.

The gene calls are TRBV28 and TRBJ2-2; D gene uncertain. V was pared by 3 bases and J by 1 base, with 6 bases between. This CDR3 region has 14 residues. Germline CDR1 and CDR2: MDHEN and SYDVKM. The CDR3: CASSFTVNTGELFF. The CDR3 DNA reads as TGTGCCAGCAGTTTTACAGTGAACACCGGGGAGCTGTTTTTT.

Comment on this clonotype: This may arise from a read error, as a much more abundant clone is one base away. This chain joins TRBV29-1 and TRBJ2-7; 7 bases fit TRBD2. This CDR3 is built from 15 residues. The germline gives CDR1 SQVTM, CDR2 ANQGSEA. The CDR3 region is CSVEEGGGSVYEHYF. The CDR3 nucleotides read TGCAGCGTTGAAGAGGGCGGGGGTTCTGTCTACGAGCATTACTTC.

The sample holds a few counts of this clonotype. This chain connects TRBV30 to TRBJ1-1, with D maybe TRBD1 (6 bases). Trimming shortened V by 5 bases and J by 1 base, and 14 bases separated the two germline ends. This CDR3 contains 14 residues. The V gene's germline CDR1 is GTSNPN and CDR2 SVGIG (reference sequence). The CDR3 sequence is CAWDGGHPNTEAFF. The CDR3 coding sequence is TGTGCCTGGGACGGGGGACACCCGAACACTGAAGCTTTCTTT.

This clonotype occurred a few times. The J gene is TRBJ2-7, the V gene TRBV20-1, with 8 bases that match TRBD1. CDR3 length equals 14 residues. Germline V gene lookup returns CDR1 DFQATT and CDR2 SNEGSKA (reference sequence). Trimming at V came to 1 base and at J to 6 bases, leaving 8 bases not matched to a gene. The CDR3: CSARGLDRVREQYF. In DNA form, the CDR3 reads TGCAGTGCTAGAGGTTTGGACAGGGTCCGCGAGCAGTACTTC.

This clonotype has only a few counts. The chain employs TRBV7-8 and TRBJ2-7, with 11 bases identical to TRBD2. CDR3 length equals 14 residues. The germline CDR1 and CDR2 sequences are SGHVS and FQNEAQ. V gave up 5 bases and J gave up 4 bases; unmatched junction bases: 4. The CDR3 DNA reads as TGTGCCAGCAGCATGGGACTAGCGGCATACGAGCAGTACTTC. Amino acid sequence: CASSMGLAAYEQYF.

This chain joins TRBV6-1 and TRBJ2-3; possibly TRBD1 for D (7 bases). Germline CDR1 MNHNS, CDR2 SASEGT. V was cut by 7 bases and J by 0 bases, with 14 bases left in between. The CDR3 loop spans 15 amino acids. The CDR3 region is CASNPRGTSTDTQYF. CDR3 in DNA: TGTGCCAGCAACCCCAGGGGGACTAGCACAGATACGCAGTATTTT.

This clonotype was seen many times. This sequence joins TRBV30 and TRBJ2-7; no clear D gene. This CDR3 comprises 11 residues. Trimming shortened V by 0 bases and J by 6 bases, and 6 bases separated the two germline ends. Per the germline V gene, CDR1 is GTSNPN and CDR2 is SVGIG (reference sequence). The CDR3 DNA is TGTGCCTGGAGTGTGGCTGGCGAGCAGTACTTC. Translation: CAWSVAGEQYF.

The chain is built from TRBV5-2 and TRBJ2-7; the DNA was not compared with TRBD1, the D call given in the table. TRBV5-2 is a recognized pseudogene. The CDR3 contains 14 residues. The chain's CDR3 is CAMASGTGDYEQYF. The CDR3 coding sequence is TGTGCCATGGCGTCCGGGACAGGCGACTACGAGCAGTACTTC.

This clonotype came up a few times. The genes are TRBV12-3 or TRBV12-4 and TRBJ2-4; no definite D call. The CDR3 has 14 amino acids. The ends were cut back, 6 bases at V and 0 bases at J, with 9 bases in the middle. CDR3 in amino acids: CASSPGLAKNIQYF. In DNA, the CDR3 is TGTGCCAGCAGCCCGGGTCTAGCCAAAAACATTCAGTACTTC.

Concerning this clonotype: The conserved final phenylalanine or tryptophan is absent from the CDR3, which likely points to a read error. The DNA is omitted, as the CDR3 cannot be located on it reliably, and the CDR3 follows TCRdb's listing. This chain joins TRBV5-6 and TRBJ1-2. The CDR3 extends over 9 residues, inclusive of both ends. In germline, CDR1 is SGHDT, CDR2 YYEEEE. The CDR3 loop reads CASSLVLEV.